The clone carrying this T cell receptor beta chain has more than one count but fewer than ten. Its target is unknown. The data stem from a study of T cells in Graves' hyperthyroidism and ophthalmopathy. In germline, CDR1 is SGHTA, CDR2 FQGNSA. The V end was cut by 5 bases, the J end by 6 bases, with 9 bases between. There are 12 residues in the CDR3. Amplified TCR beta CDR3 regions derived from RNA transcripts. During a first-round RT-PCR of the TCR CDR3, the HTBI primer set was used. From the multiplex PCR reads, TCRdb called clonotypes with MiXCR, one entry per CDR3 protein. This sample has about 500,000 distinct CDR3 sequences, with 16% found just once. Findings and caveats of the study: Ophthalmopathy could be told apart from stable hyperthyroidism with a 13 V-J model. Most thyroid clonotypes with frequency above 0.001 were detected in blood.

No progression to ophthalmopathy during 18 months of follow-up defined stable disease. J is TRBJ2-3 and V is TRBV7-2; no clear D gene. This receptor was obtained from a woman aged 18-30 years with Graves' hyperthyroidism. Sequencing was done on a sample of blood. The CDR3 here is CASSKRPDTQYF. CDR3 nucleotide sequence: TGTGCCAGCAGCAAACGTCCGGATACGCAGTATTTT.